This TCR beta chain is from a study of post-analysis software for immune sequencing data. Overall study: There were relapsing-remitting, secondary progressive and progressive-relapsing multiple sclerosis among the disease courses included. Study observations and caveats: In patients, a few TRBV segments were more frequent than in controls, with TRBV5-6, TRBV5-1 and TRBV20-1 among them. By F measure, strong co-clustering occurred among samples prepared in the same batch.

J lost 2 bases, V lost 6 bases, and 7 bases had no gene match. The CDR3 length is 15 residues. This clonotype was found a few times. Its matching antigen is unknown. Presence of unique molecular identifiers characterized the TCR beta cDNA libraries. In TCRdb, the PCR reads were re-called with MiXCR into one record per CDR3 protein. Among some 800,000 distinct CDR3 sequences listed, approximately 44% were seen once. V is TRBV12-3 or TRBV12-4 and J is TRBJ2-5, with 9 bases matching TRBD1. This receptor was identified in a girl between 5 and 17 years old with multiple sclerosis. Material: blood. The CDR3 DNA reads as TGTGCCAGCAGGCCAACGGGGACAGGGCAAGAGACCCAGTACTTC. It is translated as CASRPTGTGQETQYF.